This is a list of T cell receptor beta chains from one sample in a study of STAT5B mutations in CD4+ large granular lymphocyte leukemia. Assay used: immunoSEQ multiplex PCR; TCRdb lists only in-frame clones, some missing. The table includes 40,000 to 50,000 clones, about 80% detected once. The sample consisted of CD4+ T cells from blood buffy coats. The receptors originated from a human donor in good health. CDR3s include the opening cysteine and the closing phenylalanine or tryptophan. Each record gives: J gene, D gene, clone size, V gene, CDR3 protein, CDR3 DNA. D genes are given only for firm matches. Some rows have no size entry. The others give once, few or many, or a class for an expanded clone.

j_gene: TRBJ1-1; d_gene: TRBD1; abundance: .; v_gene: TRBV29-1; CDR3aa: CSVRDRGYILGTEAFF; CDR3nt: TGCAGCGTTCGGGACAGGGGCTACATCCTCGGCACTGAAGCTTTCTTT
j_gene: TRBJ2-2; d_gene: TRBD2; abundance: .; v_gene: TRBV4-1; CDR3aa: CASSRASGTRNTGELFF; CDR3nt: TGCGCCAGCAGCCGAGCTTCCGGGACTAGGAACACCGGGGAGCTGTTTTTT
j_gene: TRBJ2-5; d_gene: .; abundance: .; v_gene: TRBV14; CDR3aa: CASSQVPQETQYF; CDR3nt: TGTGCCAGCAGCCAAGTACCTCAAGAGACCCAGTACTTC
j_gene: TRBJ2-7; d_gene: TRBD1; abundance: .; v_gene: TRBV10-2; CDR3aa: CASSIGQGGYEQYF; CDR3nt: TGCGCCAGCAGTATAGGACAGGGGGGCTACGAGCAGTACTTC
j_gene: TRBJ2-1; d_gene: TRBD2; abundance: once; v_gene: TRBV9; CDR3aa: CASSLLAGVHNEQFF; CDR3nt: TGTGCCAGCAGCCTCCTAGCGGGAGTCCACAATGAGCAGTTCTTC
j_gene: TRBJ1-2; d_gene: .; abundance: .; v_gene: TRBV5-6; CDR3aa: CASSLAGQEDYGYTF; CDR3nt: TGTGCCAGCAGCTTGGCCGGTCAGGAGGACTATGGCTACACCTTC
j_gene: TRBJ2-3; d_gene: .; abundance: .; v_gene: TRBV5-1; CDR3aa: CASRGIASDTQYF; CDR3nt: TGCGCCAGCAGGGGGATAGCCTCAGATACGCAGTATTTT
j_gene: TRBJ1-1; d_gene: .; abundance: .; v_gene: TRBV27; CDR3aa: CASSLGHIRNEAFF; CDR3nt: TGTGCCAGCAGTTTGGGGCATATTCGGAATGAAGCTTTCTTT
j_gene: TRBJ2-7; d_gene: .; abundance: .; v_gene: TRBV4-1; CDR3aa: CASSQVYRYEQYF; CDR3nt: TGCGCCAGCAGCCAAGTCTACCGGTACGAGCAGTACTTC
j_gene: TRBJ2-6; d_gene: .; abundance: .; v_gene: TRBV19; CDR3aa: CASSTLSREGANVLTF; CDR3nt: TGTGCCAGTAGTACTTTGAGTAGGGAGGGGGCCAACGTCCTGACTTTC
j_gene: TRBJ2-7; d_gene: .; abundance: .; v_gene: TRBV29-1; CDR3aa: CSVRPFYSYEQHF; CDR3nt: TGCAGCGTTCGTCCCTTTTACTCCTACGAGCAGCACTTC
j_gene: TRBJ2-2; d_gene: TRBD1; abundance: .; v_gene: TRBV5-6; CDR3aa: CASSGFGTGATGELFF; CDR3nt: TGTGCCAGCAGCGGGTTTGGGACAGGGGCGACCGGGGAGCTGTTTTTT
j_gene: TRBJ2-5; d_gene: .; abundance: once; v_gene: TRBV5-4; CDR3aa: CASSFQTEETQYF; CDR3nt: TGTGCCAGCAGCTTCCAGACCGAAGAGACCCAGTACTTC
j_gene: TRBJ1-5; d_gene: TRBD1; abundance: .; v_gene: TRBV28; CDR3aa: CASRTGGEHQPQHF; CDR3nt: TGTGCCAGCCGGACAGGGGGCGAGCATCAGCCCCAGCATTTT
j_gene: TRBJ1-5; d_gene: TRBD1; abundance: .; v_gene: TRBV6-6; CDR3aa: CASNTRQGVDQPQHF; CDR3nt: TGTGCCAGCAACACTCGACAGGGGGTTGATCAGCCCCAGCATTTT
j_gene: TRBJ1-6; d_gene: .; abundance: .; v_gene: TRBV19; CDR3aa: CASSIRRNSYNSPLHF; CDR3nt: TGTGCCAGTAGTATCCGGCGGAATTCCTATAATTCACCCCTCCACTTT
j_gene: TRBJ2-7; d_gene: .; abundance: .; v_gene: TRBV13; CDR3aa: CASSLSRGYSYEQYF; CDR3nt: TGTGCCAGCAGCTTAAGCCGGGGCTACTCCTACGAGCAGTACTTC
j_gene: TRBJ2-7; d_gene: .; abundance: .; v_gene: TRBV19; CDR3aa: CASSIGAGHYEQYF; CDR3nt: TGTGCCAGTAGTATTGGGGCAGGGCATTACGAGCAGTACTTC
j_gene: TRBJ2-7; d_gene: .; abundance: .; v_gene: TRBV2; CDR3aa: CASSESGAHEQYF; CDR3nt: TGTGCCAGCAGTGAGTCGGGGGCCCACGAGCAGTACTTC
j_gene: TRBJ2-3; d_gene: TRBD2; abundance: .; v_gene: TRBV11-2; CDR3aa: CASTTPLAGGKDTQYF; CDR3nt: TGTGCCAGCACCACACCCCTAGCGGGAGGTAAAGATACGCAGTATTTT
j_gene: TRBJ1-6; d_gene: .; abundance: .; v_gene: TRBV27; CDR3aa: CASSFQEKNSPLHF; CDR3nt: TGTGCCAGCAGTTTCCAGGAAAAGAATTCACCCCTCCACTTT
j_gene: TRBJ1-2; d_gene: .; abundance: .; v_gene: TRBV6-1; CDR3aa: CASSDRGRNYGYTF; CDR3nt: TGTGCCAGCAGTGACAGGGGTCGTAACTATGGCTACACCTTC
j_gene: TRBJ1-2; d_gene: .; abundance: .; v_gene: TRBV6-5; CDR3aa: CASSYTAAHYGYTF; CDR3nt: TGTGCCAGCAGTTATACGGCCGCCCACTATGGCTACACCTTC
j_gene: TRBJ1-3; d_gene: .; abundance: .; v_gene: TRBV28; CDR3aa: CASTAQDTIYF; CDR3nt: TGTGCCAGCACCGCCCAGGACACCATATATTTT
j_gene: TRBJ1-1; d_gene: .; abundance: .; v_gene: TRBV5-4; CDR3aa: CASSFGGETEAFF; CDR3nt: TGTGCCAGCAGCTTCGGCGGGGAAACTGAAGCTTTCTTT
j_gene: TRBJ2-7; d_gene: .; abundance: .; v_gene: TRBV28; CDR3aa: CASSLAGTASPEQYF; CDR3nt: TGTGCCAGCAGTTTGGCCGGGACCGCGTCGCCCGAGCAGTACTTC
j_gene: TRBJ2-1; d_gene: TRBD1; abundance: .; v_gene: TRBV10-2; CDR3aa: CASKGASSYNEQFF; CDR3nt: TGCGCCAGCAAGGGGGCAAGCTCCTACAATGAGCAGTTCTTC
j_gene: TRBJ1-1; d_gene: .; abundance: .; v_gene: TRBV11-2; CDR3aa: CASNPRTGEAFF; CDR3nt: TGTGCCAGCAACCCAAGGACCGGTGAAGCTTTCTTT
j_gene: TRBJ1-2; d_gene: .; abundance: few; v_gene: TRBV20-1; CDR3aa: CSAPSYGYTF; CDR3nt: TGCAGTGCTCCTTCCTATGGCTACACCTTC
j_gene: TRBJ2-3; d_gene: .; abundance: .; v_gene: TRBV5-1; CDR3aa: CASGKLGTDTQYF; CDR3nt: TGCGCCAGCGGTAAATTAGGCACAGATACGCAGTATTTT
j_gene: TRBJ1-5; d_gene: .; abundance: .; v_gene: TRBV5-1; CDR3aa: CASSLGGQGHQPQHF; CDR3nt: TGCGCCAGCAGCTTGGGGGGGCAGGGGCATCAGCCCCAGCATTTT
j_gene: TRBJ1-1; d_gene: .; abundance: .; v_gene: TRBV11-3; CDR3aa: CASSLQGEGTEAFF; CDR3nt: TGTGCCAGCAGCTTACAAGGGGAAGGCACTGAAGCTTTCTTT
j_gene: TRBJ1-2; d_gene: .; abundance: .; v_gene: TRBV30; CDR3aa: CAWNTGPLSYTF; CDR3nt: TGTGCCTGGAACACAGGGCCCCTGTCCTACACCTTC
j_gene: TRBJ2-5; d_gene: .; abundance: .; v_gene: TRBV4-2; CDR3aa: CASSQVSSRETQYF; CDR3nt: TGTGCCAGCAGCCAAGTGTCTAGCCGAGAGACCCAGTACTTC
j_gene: TRBJ2-1; d_gene: TRBD2; abundance: .; v_gene: TRBV29-1; CDR3aa: CSVVGLAGGLGEQFF; CDR3nt: TGCAGCGTTGTGGGACTAGCGGGGGGGCTGGGTGAGCAGTTCTTC
j_gene: TRBJ1-2; d_gene: .; abundance: .; v_gene: TRBV7-9; CDR3aa: CASSLRAEANYGYTF; CDR3nt: TGTGCCAGCAGCTTAAGGGCAGAGGCAAACTATGGCTACACCTTC
j_gene: TRBJ2-5; d_gene: TRBD1; abundance: .; v_gene: TRBV7-8; CDR3aa: CASSLRDRGWETQYF; CDR3nt: TGTGCCAGCAGCCTCCGGGACAGGGGGTGGGAGACCCAGTACTTC
j_gene: TRBJ1-5; d_gene: .; abundance: few; v_gene: TRBV19; CDR3aa: CASNQGTRGGQPQHF; CDR3nt: TGTGCCAGCAACCAGGGGACCCGAGGAGGACAGCCCCAGCATTTT
j_gene: TRBJ2-6; d_gene: .; abundance: .; v_gene: TRBV5-1; CDR3aa: CASRPSGGAGANVLTF; CDR3nt: TGCGCCAGCAGACCTTCGGGGGGCGCTGGGGCCAACGTCCTGACTTTC
j_gene: TRBJ2-7; d_gene: TRBD1; abundance: .; v_gene: TRBV4-2; CDR3aa: CASRLQTSGGAYEQYF; CDR3nt: TGTGCCAGCAGACTTCAAACTTCAGGGGGCGCCTACGAGCAGTACTTC
j_gene: TRBJ2-5; d_gene: .; abundance: .; v_gene: TRBV7-9; CDR3aa: CASSLTGLETQYF; CDR3nt: TGTGCCAGCAGCTTAACAGGTCTAGAGACCCAGTACTTC
j_gene: TRBJ2-7; d_gene: .; abundance: .; v_gene: TRBV2; CDR3aa: CASRKSSYEQYF; CDR3nt: TGTGCCAGCAGAAAAAGCTCCTACGAGCAGTACTTC
j_gene: TRBJ2-1; d_gene: TRBD2; abundance: .; v_gene: TRBV19; CDR3aa: CASRNRLAGKGSYNEQFF; CDR3nt: TGTGCCAGTAGAAATAGACTAGCGGGGAAGGGCTCCTACAATGAGCAGTTCTTC
j_gene: TRBJ1-1; d_gene: .; abundance: .; v_gene: TRBV9; CDR3aa: CASRGATFF; CDR3nt: TGTGCCAGCCGTGGGGCAACTTTCTTT
j_gene: TRBJ2-1; d_gene: TRBD2; abundance: .; v_gene: TRBV7-3; CDR3aa: CASSRAGGNNEQFF; CDR3nt: TGTGCCAGCAGCAGAGCGGGGGGGAACAATGAGCAGTTCTTC
j_gene: TRBJ1-4; d_gene: .; abundance: .; v_gene: TRBV5-1; CDR3aa: CASSLAPPGPTNEKLFF; CDR3nt: TGCGCCAGCAGCTTGGCCCCCCCGGGACCGACTAATGAAAAACTGTTTTTT
j_gene: TRBJ2-2; d_gene: .; abundance: .; v_gene: TRBV10-3; CDR3aa: CAISESRTGSLDTGELFF; CDR3nt: TGTGCCATCAGTGAGTCTCGAACTGGCTCCCTAGACACCGGGGAGCTGTTTTTT
j_gene: TRBJ2-7; d_gene: .; abundance: once; v_gene: TRBV5-1; CDR3aa: CASSLGRSLYEQYF; CDR3nt: TGCGCCAGCAGCTTGGGACGGTCCCTATACGAGCAGTACTTC
j_gene: TRBJ2-3; d_gene: TRBD2; abundance: .; v_gene: TRBV9; CDR3aa: CASSEGLVGSTQYF; CDR3nt: TGTGCCAGCAGCGAGGGACTAGTGGGCAGCACGCAGTATTTT
j_gene: TRBJ1-2; d_gene: .; abundance: .; v_gene: TRBV6-5; CDR3aa: CASSYQGDYGYTF; CDR3nt: TGTGCCAGCAGTTATCAGGGAGACTATGGCTACACCTTC
j_gene: TRBJ1-6; d_gene: .; abundance: .; v_gene: TRBV6-5; CDR3aa: CASSYAPSSYNSPLHF; CDR3nt: TGTGCCAGCAGTTACGCTCCAAGCTCCTATAATTCACCCCTCCACTTT
j_gene: TRBJ2-7; d_gene: .; abundance: .; v_gene: TRBV7-3; CDR3aa: CASSLKVGFPYEQCF; CDR3nt: TGTGCCAGCAGCTTAAAGGTCGGGTTTCCCTACGAGCAGTGCTTC
j_gene: TRBJ1-5; d_gene: TRBD1; abundance: once; v_gene: TRBV5-6; CDR3aa: CASSYMGQTYQPQHF; CDR3nt: TGTGCCAGCAGCTATATGGGACAGACTTACCAGCCCCAGCATTTT
j_gene: TRBJ2-5; d_gene: TRBD2; abundance: .; v_gene: TRBV7-7; CDR3aa: CASSKTSGGEETQYF; CDR3nt: TGTGCCAGCAGCAAGACTAGCGGGGGGGAAGAGACCCAGTACTTC
j_gene: TRBJ2-4; d_gene: TRBD1; abundance: once; v_gene: TRBV2; CDR3aa: CASSPPGQIMAKNIQYF; CDR3nt: TGTGCCAGCAGTCCCCCGGGACAGATCATGGCCAAAAACATTCAGTACTTC
j_gene: TRBJ2-3; d_gene: .; abundance: .; v_gene: TRBV27; CDR3aa: CASSTAIQVTDTQYF; CDR3nt: TGTGCCAGCAGTACAGCCATACAGGTCACAGATACGCAGTATTTT
j_gene: TRBJ2-2; d_gene: TRBD1; abundance: .; v_gene: TRBV14; CDR3aa: CASSHRTGATGELFF; CDR3nt: TGTGCCAGCAGCCACAGGACAGGGGCCACCGGGGAGCTGTTTTTT